The 5 T cell receptor beta chains below were found in one sample sequenced in a study of blood T cell repertoires in COVID-19. The repertoire was sequenced with immunoSEQ multiplex PCR; TCRdb's copy has only in-frame clones and lacks some. The sample includes approximately 15,000 clones, around 90% of them seen just once. The material sequenced was peripheral blood. These receptors all come from a man aged 45-65 years with active COVID-19.

The CDR3: CASTGGYEQYF. CDR3 DNA sequence: TGTGCCAGCACAGGGGGCTACGAGCAGTACTTC. The V gene is TRBV6-5, the J gene TRBJ2-7, with 7 bases matching TRBD1. Germline values: CDR1 MNHEY, CDR2 SVGAGI. The CDR3 extends over 11 amino acids. V was pared by 7 bases and J by 3 bases, with 0 bases of the junction left unmatched.

This clone was seen more than once but under ten times. J is TRBJ2-2 and V is TRBV30, with TRBD1 identical over 11 bases. Losses at the gene ends were 5 bases for V and 8 bases for J; bases not matched to a gene: 7. CDR3 length equals 14 residues. The germline gives CDR1 GTSNPN, CDR2 SVGIG (reference sequence). CDR3 sequence: CAWGLDRGRGELFF. The CDR3 nucleotides read TGTGCCTGGGGACTGGACAGGGGGCGTGGGGAGCTGTTTTTT.

There are a few counts of this clone. J is TRBJ1-5 and V is TRBV6-5, with D possibly being TRBD1 (6 bases). The CDR3 is made up of 12 amino acids. The V end lost 6 bases, the J end lost 6 bases, and 9 bases lay between the germline ends. The germline V gene has CDR1 MNHEY and CDR2 SVGAGI. CDR3 DNA sequence: TGTGCCAGCAGGCAGGGGACTCAGCCCCAGCATTTT. Its translation is CASRQGTQPQHF.

This rearrangement joins TRBV6-5 to TRBJ2-7, with 8 bases lining up with TRBD1. The CDR3 sequence is 14 residues long. Germline assignment: CDR1 MNHEY and CDR2 SVGAGI. V was clipped by 6 bases and J by 0 bases; unmatched bases: 4. In DNA form, the CDR3 reads TGTGCCAGCAGACGGACAGGGTACTCCTACGAGCAGTACTTC. It yields the protein CASRRTGYSYEQYF.

This clone appeared a few times. V usage is TRBV18 and J usage is TRBJ1-1, with 7 bases lining up with TRBD1. Trimming took 2 bases from V and 0 from J; bases not matched to a gene: 6. CDR1 is KGHSH, CDR2 LQKENI, per germline. This CDR3 comprises 16 residues. CDR3 nucleotides: TGTGCCAGCTCACCAGGACAGGTTCCCATGAACACTGAAGCTTTCTTT. It specifies CASSPGQVPMNTEAFF.